The T cell receptor (beta chain) described here comes from a study of blood T cells in healthy people across ages. Per sample, extraction of total RNA gave at least 5 micrograms in every case. The CDR3 extends over 15 amino acids. The ends were cut back, 1 base at V and 3 bases at J, with 13 bases in the middle. The V gene's germline CDR1 is SGHRS and CDR2 YFSETQ. This clonotype was detected only once. It was with a sample-barcoded 5' primer and a J-beta primer mix that a second PCR of roughly 7 to 12 cycles was run. TCRdb processed the 5' RACE reads anew with MiXCR; each CDR3 protein has one entry. Among about 780,000 distinct CDR3 sequences listed, under 80% were seen once.

This TCR derives from a man aged 25 to 45 in good health. Sequenced material: blood. The chain is built from TRBV5-1 and TRBJ2-5; no definite D call. The CDR3 protein is CASSLQTPWEETQYF. The CDR3 DNA is TGCGCCAGCAGCTTGCAGACACCGTGGGAAGAGACCCAGTACTTC.